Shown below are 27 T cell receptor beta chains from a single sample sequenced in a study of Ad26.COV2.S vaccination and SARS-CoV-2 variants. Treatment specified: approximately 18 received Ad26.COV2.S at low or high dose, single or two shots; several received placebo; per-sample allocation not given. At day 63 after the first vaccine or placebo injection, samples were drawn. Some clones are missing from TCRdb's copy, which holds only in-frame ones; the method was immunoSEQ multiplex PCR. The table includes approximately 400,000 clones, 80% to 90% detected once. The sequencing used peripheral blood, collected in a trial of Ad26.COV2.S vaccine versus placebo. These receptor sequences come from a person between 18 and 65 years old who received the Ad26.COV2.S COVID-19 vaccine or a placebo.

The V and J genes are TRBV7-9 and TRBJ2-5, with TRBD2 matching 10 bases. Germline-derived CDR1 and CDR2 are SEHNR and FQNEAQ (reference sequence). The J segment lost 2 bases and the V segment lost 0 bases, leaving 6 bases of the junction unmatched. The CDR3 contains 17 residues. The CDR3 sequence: CASSLALAGGQQETQYF. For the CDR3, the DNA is TGTGCCAGCAGCTTAGCATTAGCGGGGGGCCAGCAAGAGACCCAGTACTTC. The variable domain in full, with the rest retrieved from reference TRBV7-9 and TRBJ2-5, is DTGVSQNPRHKITKRGQNVTFRCDPISEHNRLYWYRQTLGQGPEFLTYFQNEAQLEKSRLLSDRFSAERPKGSFSTLEIQRTEQGDSAMYLCASSLALAGGQQETQYFGPGTRLLVL.

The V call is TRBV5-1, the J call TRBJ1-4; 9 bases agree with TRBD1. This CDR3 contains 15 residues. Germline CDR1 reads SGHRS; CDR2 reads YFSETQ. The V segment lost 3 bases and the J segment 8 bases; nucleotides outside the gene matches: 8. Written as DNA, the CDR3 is TGCGCCAGCAGCTCCTACAGGGGGCGAGGCGAAAAACTGTTTTTT. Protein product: CASSSYRGRGEKLFF.

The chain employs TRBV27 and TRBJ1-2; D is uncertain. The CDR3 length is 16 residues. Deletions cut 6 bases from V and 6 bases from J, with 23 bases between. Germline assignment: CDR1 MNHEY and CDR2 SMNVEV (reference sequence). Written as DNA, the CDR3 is TGTGCCAGCAGCTCCGTTTCTAGGTCGGGTAGCGATGGCTACACCTTC. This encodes CASSSVSRSGSDGYTF.

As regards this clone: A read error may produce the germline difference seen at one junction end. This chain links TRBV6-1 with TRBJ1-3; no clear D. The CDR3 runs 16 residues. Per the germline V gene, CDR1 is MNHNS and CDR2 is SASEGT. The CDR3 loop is CASNEKHPDWKNTIYF. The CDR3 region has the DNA TGTGCCAGCAATGAAAAGCACCCGGATTGGAAAAACACCATATATTTT.

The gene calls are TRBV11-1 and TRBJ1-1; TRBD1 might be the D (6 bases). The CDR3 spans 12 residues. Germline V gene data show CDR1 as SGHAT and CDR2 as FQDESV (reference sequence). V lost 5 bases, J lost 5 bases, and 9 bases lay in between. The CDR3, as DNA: TGTGCCAGCAGCGTAGGGGGAACTGAAGCTTTCTTT. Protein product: CASSVGGTEAFF.

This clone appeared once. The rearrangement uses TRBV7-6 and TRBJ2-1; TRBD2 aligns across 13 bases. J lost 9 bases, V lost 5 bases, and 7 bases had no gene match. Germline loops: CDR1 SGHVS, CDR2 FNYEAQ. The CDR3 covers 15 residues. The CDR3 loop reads CASSQLAGGRSEQFF. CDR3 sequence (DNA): TGTGCCAGCAGCCAACTAGCGGGGGGGCGTAGTGAGCAGTTCTTC.

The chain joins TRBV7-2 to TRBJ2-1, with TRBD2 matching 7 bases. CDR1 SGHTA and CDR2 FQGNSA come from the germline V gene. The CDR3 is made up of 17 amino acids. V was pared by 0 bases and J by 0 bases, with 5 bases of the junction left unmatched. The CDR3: CASSLARGSSSYNEQFF. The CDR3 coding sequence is TGTGCCAGCAGCTTAGCGCGGGGGTCAAGCTCCTACAATGAGCAGTTCTTC. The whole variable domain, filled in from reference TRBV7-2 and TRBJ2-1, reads GAGVSQSPSNKVTEKGKDVELRCDPISGHTALYWYRQSLGQGLEFLIYFQGNSAPDKSGLPSDRFSAERTGGSVSTLTIQRTQQEDSAVYLCASSLARGSSSYNEQFFGPGTRLTVL.

CDR3 residues: CASSLWREFTGELFF. DNA of the CDR3: TGTGCCAGCAGCTTGTGGCGGGAGTTCACCGGGGAGCTGTTTTTT. J is TRBJ2-2 and V is TRBV11-2; 7 bases align to TRBD2. Losses at the gene ends were 3 bases for V and 4 bases for J; bases not matched to a gene: 5. The germline V gene has CDR1 SGHAT and CDR2 FQNNGV. The CDR3 spans 15 residues.

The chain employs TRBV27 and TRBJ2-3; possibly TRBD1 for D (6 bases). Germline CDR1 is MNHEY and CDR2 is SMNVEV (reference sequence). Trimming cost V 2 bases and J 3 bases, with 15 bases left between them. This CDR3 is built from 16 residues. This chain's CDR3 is CASSLKGPGVTDTQYF. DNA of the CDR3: TGTGCCAGCAGTTTAAAGGGGCCAGGGGTTACAGATACGCAGTATTTT.

The CDR3 region has the DNA TGTGCCAGCAGCGGTCGAAACTTTGGGGCCAACGTCCTGACTTTC. Translation: CASSGRNFGANVLTF. The chain employs TRBV9 and TRBJ2-6; no definite D call. Germline V gene sequence: CDR1 SGDLS, CDR2 YYNGEE. This CDR3 contains 15 residues. V dropped 3 bases and J dropped 3 bases, with 10 bases sitting between them.

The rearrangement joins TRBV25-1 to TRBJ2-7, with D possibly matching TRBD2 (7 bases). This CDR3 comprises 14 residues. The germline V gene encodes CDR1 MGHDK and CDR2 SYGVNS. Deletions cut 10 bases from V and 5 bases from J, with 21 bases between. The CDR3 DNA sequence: TGTGCCACCCTTAGGGGCGGGGGCCCCGACGAGCAGTACTTC. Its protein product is CATLRGGGPDEQYF.

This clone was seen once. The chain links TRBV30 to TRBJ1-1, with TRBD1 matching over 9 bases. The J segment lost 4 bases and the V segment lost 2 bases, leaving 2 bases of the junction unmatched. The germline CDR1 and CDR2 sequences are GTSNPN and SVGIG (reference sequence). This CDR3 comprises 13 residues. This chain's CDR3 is CAWSWDRATEAFF. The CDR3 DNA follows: TGTGCCTGGAGTTGGGACAGGGCCACTGAAGCTTTCTTT.

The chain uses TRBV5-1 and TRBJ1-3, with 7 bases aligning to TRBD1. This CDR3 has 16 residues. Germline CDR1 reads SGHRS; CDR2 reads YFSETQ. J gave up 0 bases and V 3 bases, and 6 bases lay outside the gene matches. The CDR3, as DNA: TGCGCCAGCAGCTCGGGACAGCCCGCCTCTGGAAACACCATATATTTT. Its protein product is CASSSGQPASGNTIYF. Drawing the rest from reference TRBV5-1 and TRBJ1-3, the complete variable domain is KAGVTQTPRYLIKTRGQQVTLSCSPISGHRSVSWYQQTPGQGLQFLFEYFSETQRNKGNFPGRFSGRQFSNSRSEMNVSTLELGDSALYLCASSSGQPASGNTIYFGEGSWLTVV.

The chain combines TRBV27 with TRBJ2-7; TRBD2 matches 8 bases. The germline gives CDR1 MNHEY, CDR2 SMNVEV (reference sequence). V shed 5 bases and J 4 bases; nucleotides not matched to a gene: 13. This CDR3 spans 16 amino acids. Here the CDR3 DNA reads TGTGCCAGCAGTAAACGACCGGGACTAGTGGAGTACGAGCAGTACTTC. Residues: CASSKRPGLVEYEQYF.

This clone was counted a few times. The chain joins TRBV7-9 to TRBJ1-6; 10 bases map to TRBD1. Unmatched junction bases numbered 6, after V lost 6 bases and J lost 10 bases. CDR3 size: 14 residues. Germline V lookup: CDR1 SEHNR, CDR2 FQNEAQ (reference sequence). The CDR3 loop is CASSLTGGVSPLHF. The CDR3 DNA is TGTGCCAGCAGTCTGACAGGGGGCGTCTCACCCCTCCACTTT.

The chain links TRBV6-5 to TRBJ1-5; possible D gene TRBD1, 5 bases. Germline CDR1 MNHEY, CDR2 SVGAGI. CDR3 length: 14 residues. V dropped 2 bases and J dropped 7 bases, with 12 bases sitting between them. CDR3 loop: CASSYRTQGQPQHF. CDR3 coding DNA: TGTGCCAGCAGTTACCGGACGCAGGGCCAGCCCCAGCATTTT.

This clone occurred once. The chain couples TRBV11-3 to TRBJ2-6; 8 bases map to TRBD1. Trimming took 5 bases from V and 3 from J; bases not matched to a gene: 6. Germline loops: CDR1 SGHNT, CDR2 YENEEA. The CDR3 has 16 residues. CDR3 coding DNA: TGTGCCAGCAGCGGCCCCGGGACAGGTGGGGCCAACGTCCTGACTTTC. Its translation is CASSGPGTGGANVLTF.

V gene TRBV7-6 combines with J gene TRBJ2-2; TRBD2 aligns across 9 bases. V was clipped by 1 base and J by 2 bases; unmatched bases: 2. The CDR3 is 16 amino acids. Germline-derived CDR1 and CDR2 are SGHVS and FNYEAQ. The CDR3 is CASSLVTSGNTGELFF. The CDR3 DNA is TGTGCCAGCAGCTTAGTGACTAGCGGAAACACCGGGGAGCTGTTTTTT.

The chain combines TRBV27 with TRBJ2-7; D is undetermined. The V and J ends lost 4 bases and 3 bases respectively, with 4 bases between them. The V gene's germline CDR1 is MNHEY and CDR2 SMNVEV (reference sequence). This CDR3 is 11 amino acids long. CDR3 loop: CASSSFYEQYF. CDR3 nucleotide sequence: TGTGCCAGCAGTTCATTCTACGAGCAGTACTTC.

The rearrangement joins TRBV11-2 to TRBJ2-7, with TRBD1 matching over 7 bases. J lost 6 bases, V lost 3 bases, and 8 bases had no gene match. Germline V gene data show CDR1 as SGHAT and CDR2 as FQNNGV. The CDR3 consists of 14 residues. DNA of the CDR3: TGTGCCAGCAGCTTTGTAGAAGGGGGCGGCGAGCAGTACTTC. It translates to CASSFVEGGGEQYF.

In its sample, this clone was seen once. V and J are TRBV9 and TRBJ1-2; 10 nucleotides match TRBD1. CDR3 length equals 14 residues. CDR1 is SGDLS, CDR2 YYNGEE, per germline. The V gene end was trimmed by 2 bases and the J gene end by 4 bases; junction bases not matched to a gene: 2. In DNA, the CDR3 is TGTGCCAGCAGCGTGGGGACAGGGGTCTATGGCTACACCTTC. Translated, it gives CASSVGTGVYGYTF.

This CDR3 reads CASSVFGSGSYNEQFF. The CDR3 bases are TGTGCCAGCAGCGTTTTTGGTAGCGGGAGCTACAATGAGCAGTTCTTC. The rearrangement joins TRBV9 to TRBJ2-1, with 9 bases that match TRBD2. Germline V CDR1 and CDR2: SGDLS, YYNGEE. J gave up 3 bases and V 2 bases, and 6 bases lay outside the gene matches. This CDR3 has 16 amino acids.

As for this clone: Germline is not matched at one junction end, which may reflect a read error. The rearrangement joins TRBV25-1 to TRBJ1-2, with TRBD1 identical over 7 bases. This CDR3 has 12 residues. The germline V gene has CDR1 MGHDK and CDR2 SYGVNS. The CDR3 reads CASRGTVGGHTF. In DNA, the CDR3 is TGTGCCAGCAGGGGGACAGTCGGTGGCCACACCTTC.

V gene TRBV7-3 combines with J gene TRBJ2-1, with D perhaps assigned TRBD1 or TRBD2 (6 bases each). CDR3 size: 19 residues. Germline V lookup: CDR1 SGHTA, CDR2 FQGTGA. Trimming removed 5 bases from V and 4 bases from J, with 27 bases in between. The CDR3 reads CASSRTGTRIGGIYNEQFF. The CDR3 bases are TGTGCCAGCAGCCGTACCGGGACACGGATCGGGGGTATTTACAATGAGCAGTTCTTC.

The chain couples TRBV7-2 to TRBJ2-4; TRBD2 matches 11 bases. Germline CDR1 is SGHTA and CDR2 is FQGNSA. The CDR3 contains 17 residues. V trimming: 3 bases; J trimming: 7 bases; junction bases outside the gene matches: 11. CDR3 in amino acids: CASSFPTSGMVYNIQYF. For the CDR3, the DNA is TGTGCCAGCAGCTTCCCGACTAGCGGGATGGTGTATAACATTCAGTACTTC.

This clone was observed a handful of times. This chain's CDR3 is CASSQEGTSGDHEQFF. CDR3 coding DNA: TGCGCCAGCAGCCAAGAAGGGACTAGCGGGGATCATGAGCAGTTCTTC. The V and J genes are TRBV4-3 and TRBJ2-1; 13 bases fit TRBD2. Unmatched junction bases numbered 4, after V lost 0 bases and J lost 8 bases. The CDR3 covers 16 residues. Germline V CDR1 and CDR2: LGHNA, YSLEER.

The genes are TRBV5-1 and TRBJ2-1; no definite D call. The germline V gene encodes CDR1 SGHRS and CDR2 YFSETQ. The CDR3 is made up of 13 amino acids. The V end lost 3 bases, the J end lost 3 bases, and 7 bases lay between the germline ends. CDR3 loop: CASSSGYYNEQFF. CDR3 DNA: TGCGCCAGCAGCTCGGGTTACTACAATGAGCAGTTCTTC.